This TCR beta chain was identified during a study of blood T cell repertoires in COVID-19. Some clones are missing from TCRdb's copy, which holds only in-frame ones; the method was immunoSEQ multiplex PCR. The data contain approximately 360,000 clones, roughly four fifths of them singletons. This CDR3 comprises 16 residues. CDR1 and CDR2 from the germline V gene are LNHNV and YYDKDF (reference sequence). V gave up 1 base and J gave up 5 bases, with 17 bases separating them. This clonotype was obtained from a woman aged 50 to 60 who had recovered from COVID-19. This rearrangement joins TRBV15 to TRBJ1-2, with D unclear. Sequencing was carried out using PBMCs or T cells enriched from blood (not recorded which). The CDR3 loop reads CATSRVGAIDPYGYTF. CDR3 DNA: TGTGCCACCAGCAGAGTGGGCGCGATAGATCCTTATGGCTACACCTTC.